The 17 T cell receptor beta chains listed next were all sequenced from one sample in a study of blood T cell repertoires in COVID-19. Using immunoSEQ multiplex PCR, the repertoire was profiled, and TCRdb retains in-frame clones only, with some absent. The repertoire includes about 190,000 clones, 84% of them detected once, and 4% to 6% sits in the top ten. Material: peripheral blood. The source of these receptors is a woman between 70 and 85 years old with active or convalescent COVID-19.

This clone was observed a few times. The V and J genes are TRBV28 and TRBJ2-7, with 11 positions matching TRBD1. The CDR3 extends over 16 amino acids. CDR1 and CDR2 from the germline V gene are MDHEN and SYDVKM. V shed 6 bases and J 4 bases; nucleotides not matched to a gene: 11. The CDR3 reads CASSPAGTGGEYEQYF. The CDR3, as DNA: TGTGCCAGCAGCCCTGCTGGGACAGGGGGTGAGTACGAGCAGTACTTC.

This clone has just one count. The chain employs TRBV19 and TRBJ1-4; maybe TRBD1 (5 bases). CDR3 length equals 16 residues. V was shortened by 4 bases and J by 7 bases, with 19 bases between the two germline ends. CDR1 is LNHDA and CDR2 is SQIVND in the germline V gene (reference sequence). The DNA for the CDR3 is TGTGCCAGTAGTAACCAAAGTCCCCGGGGGGGTGAAAAACTGTTTTTT. Its translation is CASSNQSPRGGEKLFF.

V is TRBV28 and J is TRBJ1-2; TRBD1 agrees at 7 bases. This CDR3 region has 16 residues. The germline CDR1 and CDR2 sequences are MDHEN and SYDVKM. The V gene end was trimmed by 3 bases and the J gene end by 4 bases; junction bases not matched to a gene: 11. DNA for the CDR3: TGTGCCAGCAGTTTGTGGCAGGGGGTTAGAAGCTATGGCTACACCTTC. This codes for CASSLWQGVRSYGYTF.

The chain links TRBV6-5 to TRBJ2-1; TRBD2 is a possible D gene (5 bases). Trimming took 5 bases from V and 9 from J, leaving 14 bases between them. The CDR3 sequence is 13 residues long. Germline CDR1 and CDR2: MNHEY and SVGAGI. In DNA, the CDR3 is TGTGCCAGCAGTACAATAGCCCGGGGTGAGCAGTTCTTC. This translates into CASSTIARGEQFF.

The rearrangement links TRBV5-1 to TRBJ1-5; 8 positions agree with TRBD1. Germline values: CDR1 SGHRS, CDR2 YFSETQ. Trimming removed 2 bases from V and 4 bases from J; junction bases left unmatched: 5. CDR3 length: 15 residues. The CDR3 here is CASSFGTGPNQPQHF. As DNA, the CDR3 is TGCGCCAGCAGCTTTGGGACAGGCCCGAATCAGCCCCAGCATTTT.

The chain recombines TRBV19 with TRBJ2-7, with D unresolved. The CDR3 has 16 amino acids. Germline V lookup: CDR1 LNHDA, CDR2 SQIVND (reference sequence). V lost 4 bases, J lost 3 bases, and 19 bases lay in between. This CDR3 is CASSSLGEQKVYEQYF. CDR3 nucleotide sequence: TGTGCCAGTAGTAGTCTCGGTGAACAGAAAGTCTACGAGCAGTACTTC.

This rearrangement joins TRBV4-2 to TRBJ2-2; D possibly corresponds to TRBD2 (5 bases). This CDR3 spans 15 amino acids. The germline CDR1 and CDR2 sequences are LGHNA and YNFKEQ. V lost 0 bases and J lost 7, with 12 bases in between. As DNA, the CDR3 is TGTGCCAGCAGCCAAGAAGACTACCAAGACGGGGAGCTGTTTTTT. Translation: CASSQEDYQDGELFF.

The J gene is TRBJ2-1, the V gene TRBV30; 10 nucleotides line up with TRBD2. The germline gives CDR1 GTSNPN, CDR2 SVGIG (reference sequence). The V segment lost 8 bases and the J segment 7 bases; nucleotides outside the gene matches: 11. This CDR3 spans 14 amino acids. Here the CDR3 reads CALSSGSSLNEQFF. Written as DNA, the CDR3 is TGTGCCCTTTCTAGCGGGAGTTCTTTGAATGAGCAGTTCTTC. Variable domain in full (rest from reference TRBV30 and TRBJ2-1): SQTIHQWPATLVQPVGSPLSLECTVEGTSNPNLYWYRQAAGRGLQLLFYSVGIGQISSEVPQNLSASRPQDRQFILSSKKLLLSDSGFYLCALSSGSSLNEQFFGPGTRLTVL.

V and J are TRBV7-9 and TRBJ2-7, with a possible D match to TRBD2 (6 bases). The germline gives CDR1 SEHNR, CDR2 FQNEAQ (reference sequence). Trimming cost V 4 bases and J 0 bases, with 13 bases left between them. CDR3 length: 15 residues. The CDR3 protein is CASSSHSGSSYEQYF. The CDR3 DNA reads TGTGCCAGCAGCTCCCATAGCGGAAGCTCCTACGAGCAGTACTTC.

This clone was recorded only once. The rearrangement links TRBV5-1 to TRBJ2-3; D not certain. Trimming cost V 4 bases and J 0 bases, with 12 bases left between them. This CDR3 has 15 amino acids. Per germline, CDR1 SGHRS and CDR2 YFSETQ. CDR3 nucleotide sequence: TGCGCCAGCAGCCGGTTCGAGTCTAGCACAGATACGCAGTATTTT. Its protein is CASSRFESSTDTQYF.

This chain links TRBV19 with TRBJ2-3; TRBD2 agrees at 9 bases. With 3 bases clipped from V and 5 bases from J, the junction kept 3 bases outside the gene matches. The CDR3 covers 14 residues. CDR1 and CDR2 from the germline V gene are LNHDA and SQIVND (reference sequence). The CDR3, as DNA: TGTGCCAGTAGTATGGGACTAGCAGTAGATACGCAGTATTTT. Protein product: CASSMGLAVDTQYF.

Comments on this clone: Other nucleotide sequences in the sample specify the same CDR3. This chain links TRBV5-1 with TRBJ2-2; D might be TRBD1 (5 bases). Trimming took 0 bases from V and 4 from J, leaving 7 bases between them. The CDR3 contains 14 residues. Germline CDR1 reads SGHRS; CDR2 reads YFSETQ. The CDR3 reads CASSLGQGTGELFF. DNA of the CDR3: TGCGCCAGCAGCTTGGGGCAGGGCACCGGGGAGCTGTTTTTT.

The chain joins TRBV19 to TRBJ2-3; maybe TRBD1 (7 bases). CDR1 and CDR2 (germline): LNHDA, SQIVND (reference sequence). The CDR3 runs 15 residues. Between the trimmed V and J ends, which lost 7 bases and 6 bases, there was a span of 20 bases. DNA for the CDR3: TGTGCCAGTAACCCAGGGGGGACACGACGGGATACGCAGTATTTT. Its protein is CASNPGGTRRDTQYF.

The chain combines TRBV6-6 with TRBJ2-3; D may be TRBD2 (6 bases). CDR3 size: 15 residues. V was shortened by 8 bases and J by 2 bases, with 17 bases between the two germline ends. Germline V gene data show CDR1 as MNHNY and CDR2 as SVGAGI (reference sequence). Here the CDR3 DNA reads TGTGCCAGCCGGGACTCCGGGACCATCACAGATACGCAGTATTTT. Amino acid sequence: CASRDSGTITDTQYF.

The rearrangement uses TRBV13 and TRBJ2-7; tentatively, D is TRBD1 (6 bases). Trimming removed 5 bases from V and 6 bases from J, with 14 bases in between. Germline assignment: CDR1 PRHDT and CDR2 FYEKMQ (reference sequence). The CDR3 consists of 13 residues. The chain's CDR3 is CASSLWGRAEQYF. The CDR3 nucleotides read TGTGCCAGCAGCCTCTGGGGGCGTGCCGAGCAGTACTTC.

This CDR3 is CASSIGGRQYF. CDR3 DNA: TGTGCCAGTAGTATAGGAGGGAGGCAGTACTTC. The chain carries TRBV19 and TRBJ2-5; perhaps TRBD2 as D (6 bases). The CDR3 extends over 11 amino acids. Germline lookup yields CDR1 LNHDA and CDR2 SQIVND (reference sequence). V lost 1 base and J 11 bases, leaving 8 bases between the germline ends.

This chain links TRBV5-4 with TRBJ1-1; no clear D. Trimming removed 2 bases at V and 8 bases at J, with 13 bases between. This CDR3 comprises 13 residues. Germline V CDR1 and CDR2: SGHNT, YYREEE (reference sequence). The CDR3 protein is CASSLTGSAEAFF. The CDR3 DNA reads TGTGCCAGCAGCTTAACCGGGTCGGCGGAAGCTTTCTTT.